This T cell receptor beta chain originates from a study of cytomegalovirus exposure and HLA in healthy donors. Turning to the study itself: Researchers found that roughly 81% of a few hundred genotyped donors fell within the Caucasian-associated ancestry cluster.

Points from the study as a whole: The study reported that TCR beta sequences accurately predicted HLA-A and HLA-B alleles in most subjects. In a later analysis, TCR beta V- and J-gene trimming was associated with a missense DCLRE1C variant.

Both 60 Vbeta primers and 13 Jbeta primers went into the PCR. Profiling relied on immunoSEQ multiplex PCR, and the TCRdb table lists in-frame clones only, not all of them. This table holds some 150,000 clones, approximately 82% found once. Germline loops: CDR1 LNHNV, CDR2 YYDKDF (reference sequence). The CDR3 totals 15 residues. V lost 0 bases and J 8 bases, leaving 11 bases between the germline ends. Notes on this clone: Its matching antigen is unknown.

The clonotype originates from a woman aged 40 to 50 in good health and CMV-seronegative. The sample was PBMCs. The V and J genes are TRBV15 and TRBJ1-6; D not resolved. CDR3 protein: CATSRDNSIDSPLHF. In DNA, the CDR3 is TGTGCCACCAGCAGAGATAATAGTATTGATTCACCCCTCCACTTT.